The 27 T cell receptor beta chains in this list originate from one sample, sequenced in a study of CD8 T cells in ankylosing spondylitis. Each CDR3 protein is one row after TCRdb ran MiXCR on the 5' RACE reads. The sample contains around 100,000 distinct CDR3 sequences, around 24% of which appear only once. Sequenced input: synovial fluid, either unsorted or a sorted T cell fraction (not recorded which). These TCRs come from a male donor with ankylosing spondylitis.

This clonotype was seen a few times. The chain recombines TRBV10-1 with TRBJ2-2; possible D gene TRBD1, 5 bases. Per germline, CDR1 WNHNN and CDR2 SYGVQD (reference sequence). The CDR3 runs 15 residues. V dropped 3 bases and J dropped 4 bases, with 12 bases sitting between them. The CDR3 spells CASSDLQGFTGELFF. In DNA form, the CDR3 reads TGCGCCAGCAGTGACCTCCAGGGATTCACCGGGGAGCTGTTTTTT.

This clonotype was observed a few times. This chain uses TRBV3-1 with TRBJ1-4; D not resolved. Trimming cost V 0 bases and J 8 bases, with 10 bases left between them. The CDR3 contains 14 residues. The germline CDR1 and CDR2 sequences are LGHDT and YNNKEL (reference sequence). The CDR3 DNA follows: TGTGCCAGCAGCCAAGATTGGTCGGGAGAAAAACTGTTTTTT. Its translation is CASSQDWSGEKLFF.

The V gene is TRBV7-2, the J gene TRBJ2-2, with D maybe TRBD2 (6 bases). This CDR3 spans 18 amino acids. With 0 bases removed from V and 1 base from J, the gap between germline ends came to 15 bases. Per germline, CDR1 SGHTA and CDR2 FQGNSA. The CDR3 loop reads CASSLALVGGRNTGELFF. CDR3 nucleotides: TGTGCCAGCAGCTTAGCGCTGGTCGGGGGAAGGAACACCGGGGAGCTGTTTTTT.

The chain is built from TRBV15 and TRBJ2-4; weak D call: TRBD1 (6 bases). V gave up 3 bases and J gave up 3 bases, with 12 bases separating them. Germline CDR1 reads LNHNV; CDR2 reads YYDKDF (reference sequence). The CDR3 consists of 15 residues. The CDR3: CATSSHRVDKNIQYF. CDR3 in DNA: TGTGCCACCAGCAGCCACAGGGTGGACAAAAACATTCAGTACTTC.

The CDR3 region is CASSEAGVKNIQYF. The CDR3 region has the DNA TGTGCCAGCAGTGAAGCCGGAGTCAAAAACATTCAGTACTTC. J is TRBJ2-4 and V is TRBV6-1; D gene uncertain. The CDR3 is 14 amino acids. The V end lost 0 bases, the J end lost 3 bases, and 6 bases lay between the germline ends. CDR1 MNHNS and CDR2 SASEGT come from the germline V gene.

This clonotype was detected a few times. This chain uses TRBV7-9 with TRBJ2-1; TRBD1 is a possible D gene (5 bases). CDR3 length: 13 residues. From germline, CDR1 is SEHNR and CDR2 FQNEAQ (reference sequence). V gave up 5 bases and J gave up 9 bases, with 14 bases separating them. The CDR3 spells CASSENSRGEQFF. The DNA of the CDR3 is TGTGCCAGCAGCGAAAATTCTAGGGGTGAGCAGTTCTTC.

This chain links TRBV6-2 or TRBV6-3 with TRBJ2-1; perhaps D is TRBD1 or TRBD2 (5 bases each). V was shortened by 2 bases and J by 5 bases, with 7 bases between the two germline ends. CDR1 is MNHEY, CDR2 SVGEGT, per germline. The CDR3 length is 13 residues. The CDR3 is CASSYGGHNEQFF. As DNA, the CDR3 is TGTGCCAGCAGTTACGGGGGTCACAATGAGCAGTTCTTC.

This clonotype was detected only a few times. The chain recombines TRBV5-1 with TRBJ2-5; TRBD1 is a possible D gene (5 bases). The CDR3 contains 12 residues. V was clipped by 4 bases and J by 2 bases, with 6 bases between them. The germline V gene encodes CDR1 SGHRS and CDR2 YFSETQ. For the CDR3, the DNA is TGCGCCAGCAGCCGACAGCAAGAGACCCAGTACTTC. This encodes CASSRQQETQYF.

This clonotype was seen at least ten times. CDR3 amino acids: CASMSYSNQPQHF. In DNA form, the CDR3 reads TGTGCCAGCATGTCCTATAGCAATCAGCCCCAGCATTTT. The rearrangement uses TRBV12-3 or TRBV12-4 and TRBJ1-5; D is unclear. Trimming removed 7 bases from V and 0 bases from J, with 7 bases in between. This CDR3 has 13 residues.

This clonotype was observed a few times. In DNA form, the CDR3 reads TGTGCCAGCAGCCAAGATCTGGCGGTACTAGCCAAAAACATTCAGTACTTC. This sequence encodes CASSQDLAVLAKNIQYF. The chain is built from TRBV4-2 and TRBJ2-4; D ambiguous. CDR3 length: 17 residues. The V gene's germline CDR1 is LGHNA and CDR2 YNFKEQ. V dropped 0 bases and J dropped 0 bases, with 12 bases sitting between them.

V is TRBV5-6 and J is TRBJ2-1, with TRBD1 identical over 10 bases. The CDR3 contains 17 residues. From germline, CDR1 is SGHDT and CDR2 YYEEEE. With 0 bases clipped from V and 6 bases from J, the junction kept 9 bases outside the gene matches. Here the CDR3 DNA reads TGTGCCAGCAGCTTGGGCTACGGGACAGGGGATTTCAATGAGCAGTTCTTC. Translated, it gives CASSLGYGTGDFNEQFF.

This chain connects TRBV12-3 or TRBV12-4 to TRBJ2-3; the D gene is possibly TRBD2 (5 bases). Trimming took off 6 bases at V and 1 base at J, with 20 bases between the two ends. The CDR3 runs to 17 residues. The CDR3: CASSKTRGVSGTDTQYF. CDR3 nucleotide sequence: TGTGCCAGCAGCAAGACCCGGGGAGTTTCCGGCACAGATACGCAGTATTTT.

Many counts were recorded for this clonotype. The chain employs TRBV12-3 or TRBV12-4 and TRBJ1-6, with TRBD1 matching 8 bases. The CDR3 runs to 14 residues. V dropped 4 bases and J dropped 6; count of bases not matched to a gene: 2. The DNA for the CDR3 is TGTGCCAGCAGTTCCCAGGGGGCTAATTCACCCCTCCACTTT. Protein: CASSSQGANSPLHF.

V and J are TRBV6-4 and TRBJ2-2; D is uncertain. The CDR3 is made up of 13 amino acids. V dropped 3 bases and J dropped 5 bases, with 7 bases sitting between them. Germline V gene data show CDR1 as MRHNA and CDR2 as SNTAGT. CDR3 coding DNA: TGTGCCAGCAGTGAGGGGTCTACCGGGGAGCTGTTTTTT. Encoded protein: CASSEGSTGELFF.

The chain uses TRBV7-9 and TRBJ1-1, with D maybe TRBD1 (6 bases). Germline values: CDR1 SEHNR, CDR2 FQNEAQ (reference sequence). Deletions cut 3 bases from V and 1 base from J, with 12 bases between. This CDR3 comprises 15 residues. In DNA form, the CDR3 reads TGTGCCAGCAGCTTCACCAGGGGACGGAACACTGAAGCTTTCTTT. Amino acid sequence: CASSFTRGRNTEAFF.

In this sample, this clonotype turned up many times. The CDR3 loop reads CASSGGTARPQHF. In nucleotides, the CDR3 is TGTGCCAGCAGCGGGGGGACCGCACGGCCCCAGCATTTT. The chain combines TRBV7-2 with TRBJ1-5, with D perhaps matching TRBD1 (5 bases). The CDR3 is 13 amino acids. CDR1 and CDR2 from the germline V gene are SGHTA and FQGNSA. The V and J ends lost 5 bases and 9 bases respectively, with 14 bases between them.

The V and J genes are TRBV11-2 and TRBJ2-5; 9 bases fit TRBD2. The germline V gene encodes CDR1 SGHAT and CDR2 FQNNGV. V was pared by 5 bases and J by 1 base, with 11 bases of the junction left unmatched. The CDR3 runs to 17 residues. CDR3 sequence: CASSQPRGGRGQETQYF. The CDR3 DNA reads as TGTGCCAGCAGCCAACCCCGGGGCGGGAGGGGCCAAGAGACCCAGTACTTC.

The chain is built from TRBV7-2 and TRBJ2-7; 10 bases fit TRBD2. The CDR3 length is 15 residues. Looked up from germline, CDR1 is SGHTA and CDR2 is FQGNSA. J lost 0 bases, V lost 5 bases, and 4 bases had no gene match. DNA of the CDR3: TGTGCCAGCAGCCGGACTAGCGGAAGCTCCTACGAGCAGTACTTC. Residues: CASSRTSGSSYEQYF.

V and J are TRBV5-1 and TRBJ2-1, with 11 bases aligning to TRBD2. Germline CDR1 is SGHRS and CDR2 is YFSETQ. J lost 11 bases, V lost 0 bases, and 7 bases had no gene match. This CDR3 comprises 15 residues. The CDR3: CASSLGIAGGQQQFF. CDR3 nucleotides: TGCGCCAGCAGCTTGGGAATAGCGGGAGGGCAGCAGCAGTTCTTC.

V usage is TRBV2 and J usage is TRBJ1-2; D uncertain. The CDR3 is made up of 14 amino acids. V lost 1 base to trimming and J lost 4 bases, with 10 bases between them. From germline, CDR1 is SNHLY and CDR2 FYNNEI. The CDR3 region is CASSEGASIYGYTF. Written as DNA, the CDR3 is TGTGCCAGCAGTGAAGGGGCCAGTATCTATGGCTACACCTTC.

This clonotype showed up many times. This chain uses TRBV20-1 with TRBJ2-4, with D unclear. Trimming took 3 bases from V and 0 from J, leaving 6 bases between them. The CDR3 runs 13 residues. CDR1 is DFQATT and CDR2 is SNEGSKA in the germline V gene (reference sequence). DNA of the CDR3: TGCAGTGCTAGGTGGGGAGCCAAAAACATTCAGTACTTC. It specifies CSARWGAKNIQYF.

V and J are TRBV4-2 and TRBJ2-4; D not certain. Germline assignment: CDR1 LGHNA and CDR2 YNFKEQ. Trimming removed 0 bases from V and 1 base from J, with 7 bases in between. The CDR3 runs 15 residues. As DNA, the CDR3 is TGTGCCAGCAGCCAAGATCCAGCGGCCAAAAACATTCAGTACTTC. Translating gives CASSQDPAAKNIQYF.

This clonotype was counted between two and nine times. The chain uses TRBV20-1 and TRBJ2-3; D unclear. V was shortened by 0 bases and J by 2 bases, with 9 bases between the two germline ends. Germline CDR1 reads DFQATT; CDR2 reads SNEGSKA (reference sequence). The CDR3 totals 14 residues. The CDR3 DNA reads TGCAGTGCTAGAGAGCGAGCCGCCACAGATACGCAGTATTTT. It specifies CSARERAATDTQYF.

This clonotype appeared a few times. The CDR3 here is CAIRNQGVGTEAFF. In nucleotides, the CDR3 is TGTGCCATCCGAAATCAGGGAGTGGGCACTGAAGCTTTCTTT. This chain uses TRBV6-2 or TRBV6-3 with TRBJ1-1; possible D gene TRBD1, 5 bases. The CDR3 consists of 14 residues. CDR1 is MNHEY and CDR2 is SVGEGT in the germline V gene. V dropped 10 bases and J dropped 4 bases, with 19 bases sitting between them.

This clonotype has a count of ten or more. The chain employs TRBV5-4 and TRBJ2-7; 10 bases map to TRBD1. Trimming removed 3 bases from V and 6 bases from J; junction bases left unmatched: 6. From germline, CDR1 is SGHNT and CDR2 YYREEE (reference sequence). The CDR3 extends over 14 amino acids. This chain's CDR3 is CASSSGQGLVEQYV. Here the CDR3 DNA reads TGTGCCAGCAGCTCGGGACAGGGGTTAGTCGAGCAGTACGTC.

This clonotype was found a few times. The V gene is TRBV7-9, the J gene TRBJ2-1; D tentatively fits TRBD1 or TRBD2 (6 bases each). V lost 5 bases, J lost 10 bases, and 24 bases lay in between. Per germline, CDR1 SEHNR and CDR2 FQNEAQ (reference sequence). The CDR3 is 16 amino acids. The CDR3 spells CASSPLGWRGDGEQFF. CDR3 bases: TGTGCCAGCAGCCCCCTCGGTTGGAGGGGGGACGGGGAGCAGTTCTTC.

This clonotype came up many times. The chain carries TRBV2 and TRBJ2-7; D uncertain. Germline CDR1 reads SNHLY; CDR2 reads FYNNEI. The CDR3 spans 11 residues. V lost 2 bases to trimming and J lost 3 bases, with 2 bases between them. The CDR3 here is CASSELYEQYF. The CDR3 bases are TGTGCCAGCAGTGAACTCTACGAGCAGTACTTC. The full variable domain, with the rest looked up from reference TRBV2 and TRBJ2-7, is EPEVTQTPSHQVTQMGQEVILRCVPISNHLYFYWYRQILGQKVEFLVSFYNNEISEKSEIFDDQFSVERPDGSNFTLKIRSTKLEDSAMYFCASSELYEQYFGPGTRLTVT.